The subject of this entry is one TCR beta chain. Its target is not known. Assay used: immunoSEQ multiplex PCR; TCRdb lists only in-frame clones, some missing. This table has about 57,000 clones, around 80% appearing once. Single viable CD3+CD4+CD8-CD45RO+ cells were sorted as the memory CD4+ T cells. This record belongs to a study of memory CD4+ T cells and cytomegalovirus serostatus. General study results and limits: Suggested: most of the CMV-linked TCR signature lies in CD4+ memory cells.

Germline-derived CDR1 and CDR2 are MNHNS and SASEGT. The CDR3 length is 14 residues. With V trimmed by 7 bases and J by 7 bases, 10 bases remained unmatched. Specimen: memory CD4+ T cells from blood. The TCR sequence derives from an adult in good health and CMV-seronegative. The chain carries TRBV6-1 and TRBJ2-7, with 10 bases lining up with TRBD1. Here the CDR3 reads CASIWDRGLREQYF. The CDR3 DNA sequence: TGTGCCAGCATTTGGGACAGGGGACTTCGGGAGCAGTACTTC.